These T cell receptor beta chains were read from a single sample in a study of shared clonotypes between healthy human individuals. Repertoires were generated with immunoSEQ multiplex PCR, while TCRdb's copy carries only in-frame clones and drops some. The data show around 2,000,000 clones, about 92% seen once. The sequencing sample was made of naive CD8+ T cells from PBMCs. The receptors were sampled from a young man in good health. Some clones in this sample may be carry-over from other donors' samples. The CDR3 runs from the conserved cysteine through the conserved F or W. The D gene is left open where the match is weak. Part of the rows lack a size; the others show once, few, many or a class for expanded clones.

CDR3 DNA: TGTGCCAGTAGTATTTGGCAGTTAGATGAAAAACTGTTTTTT
CDR3 protein: CASSIWQLDEKLFF
V gene: TRBV19
D gene: -
clone size: once
J gene: TRBJ1-4

CDR3 DNA: TGTGCCAGCAGTTTTCTCCAGCGGGAGAGTGAGCAGTTCTTC
CDR3 protein: CASSFLQRESEQFF
V gene: TRBV28
D gene: TRBD2
clone size: -
J gene: TRBJ2-1

CDR3 DNA: TGTGCCAGCAGCTTGAACTATGGCTACACCTTC
CDR3 protein: CASSLNYGYTF
V gene: TRBV5-4
D gene: -
clone size: -
J gene: TRBJ1-2

CDR3 DNA: TGTGCCAGCAGCCAAGTCAGCGGGAGGGCCTACGAGCAGTACTTC
CDR3 protein: CASSQVSGRAYEQYF
V gene: TRBV4-2
D gene: TRBD2
clone size: -
J gene: TRBJ2-7

CDR3 DNA: TGTGCCAGCAGTGAATATTCAGGGGCCGAGCAGTACTTC
CDR3 protein: CASSEYSGAEQYF
V gene: TRBV27
D gene: -
clone size: -
J gene: TRBJ2-7

CDR3 DNA: TGTGCCAGCAGTGAAGTGGGTGCTAGCGGGAGTTACGAGCAGTACTTC
CDR3 protein: CASSEVGASGSYEQYF
V gene: TRBV6-1
D gene: TRBD2
clone size: -
J gene: TRBJ2-7

CDR3 DNA: TGTGCCATCAGTGATGGCGGGGACGGCTACGAGCAGTACTTC
CDR3 protein: CAISDGGDGYEQYF
V gene: TRBV10-3
D gene: -
clone size: -
J gene: TRBJ2-7

CDR3 DNA: TGTGCCAGCAGCGTCTACCCTAGCACAGATACGCAGTATTTT
CDR3 protein: CASSVYPSTDTQYF
V gene: TRBV9
D gene: -
clone size: -
J gene: TRBJ2-3

CDR3 DNA: TGTGCCAGCAGAAAGGGAGGATACACTGAAGCTTTCTTT
CDR3 protein: CASRKGGYTEAFF
V gene: TRBV25-1
D gene: -
clone size: -
J gene: TRBJ1-1

CDR3 DNA: TGTGCCAGCAGCGCCCCACAGGGACCCTCCTACGAGCAGTACTTC
CDR3 protein: CASSAPQGPSYEQYF
V gene: TRBV7-9
D gene: -
clone size: once
J gene: TRBJ2-7

CDR3 DNA: TGTGCCAGCAGCTTAAGCGGGAGCGAATCTAGGGATGAGCAGTTCTTC
CDR3 protein: CASSLSGSESRDEQFF
V gene: TRBV11-2
D gene: TRBD2
clone size: -
J gene: TRBJ2-1

CDR3 DNA: TGTGCCAGCAGTTTATTGAACCTGCTTGCTGGCTACACCTTC
CDR3 protein: CASSLLNLLAGYTF
V gene: TRBV28
D gene: -
clone size: -
J gene: TRBJ1-2

CDR3 DNA: TGTGCCAGCAGTTTCCCCCTCCGGGACAGGGGGCGAACCTACGAGCAGTACTTC
CDR3 protein: CASSFPLRDRGRTYEQYF
V gene: TRBV28
D gene: TRBD1
clone size: -
J gene: TRBJ2-7

CDR3 DNA: TGTGCCAGCAGCTCGGGACAGGGAGAGGAAAAACTGTTTTTT
CDR3 protein: CASSSGQGEEKLFF
V gene: TRBV7-8
D gene: TRBD1
clone size: -
J gene: TRBJ1-4

CDR3 DNA: TGCGCCAGCAGCTTCGGCAGGTCCACCTACGAGCAGTACTTC
CDR3 protein: CASSFGRSTYEQYF
V gene: TRBV5-1
D gene: -
clone size: -
J gene: TRBJ2-7

CDR3 DNA: TGTGCCAGCAGTCCTTTCGGAGGGGGCTCCATACCTGAAGCTTTCTTT
CDR3 protein: CASSPFGGGSIPEAFF
V gene: TRBV27
D gene: TRBD1
clone size: -
J gene: TRBJ1-1

CDR3 DNA: TGTGCCAGCAGCGAATCTAGCGGGGGACCCTACGAGCAGTACTTC
CDR3 protein: CASSESSGGPYEQYF
V gene: TRBV9
D gene: TRBD2
clone size: -
J gene: TRBJ2-7

CDR3 DNA: TGCGCCAGCAGCTTGGAACTAGCGAAGGACACAGATACGCAGTATTTT
CDR3 protein: CASSLELAKDTDTQYF
V gene: TRBV5-1
D gene: TRBD2
clone size: -
J gene: TRBJ2-3

CDR3 DNA: TGTGCCAGCAGTTTAGAGGGATATAGCAATCAGCCCCAGCATTTT
CDR3 protein: CASSLEGYSNQPQHF
V gene: TRBV28
D gene: -
clone size: -
J gene: TRBJ1-5

CDR3 DNA: TGCGGCGCGGCTTTAGGTAACTATGGCTACACCTTC
CDR3 protein: CGAALGNYGYTF
V gene: TRBV29-1
D gene: -
clone size: -
J gene: TRBJ1-2

CDR3 DNA: TGCAGCGCCGAAGGAGGCCCGGGGCAGTATTTT
CDR3 protein: CSAEGGPGQYF
V gene: TRBV29-1
D gene: -
clone size: -
J gene: TRBJ2-3

CDR3 DNA: TGCGCCAGCAGCTTGTATGGCAGTTTGAACACTGAAGCTTTCTTT
CDR3 protein: CASSLYGSLNTEAFF
V gene: TRBV5-1
D gene: -
clone size: -
J gene: TRBJ1-1

CDR3 DNA: TGTGCCAGCAGCCTCAGGGAAGATGGGGCCAACGTCCTGACTTTC
CDR3 protein: CASSLREDGANVLTF
V gene: TRBV7-9
D gene: -
clone size: -
J gene: TRBJ2-6

CDR3 DNA: TGTGCCAGCAGTTTATCGACGCGGCGGGGCGGGGAGCTGTTTTTT
CDR3 protein: CASSLSTRRGGELFF
V gene: TRBV27
D gene: -
clone size: -
J gene: TRBJ2-2

CDR3 DNA: TGCGCCAGCAGTCAATTGGCACATGTCCAGGGAGGGCAGTACTTC
CDR3 protein: CASSQLAHVQGGQYF
V gene: TRBV23-1
D gene: -
clone size: -
J gene: TRBJ2-7

CDR3 DNA: TGTGCCAGCAGCCGGACAGGGGACCCCTTCTCCTACGAGCAGTACTTC
CDR3 protein: CASSRTGDPFSYEQYF
V gene: TRBV7-9
D gene: TRBD1
clone size: -
J gene: TRBJ2-7

CDR3 DNA: TGTGCCAGCAATATGGCGGGAGGGCCTAACGAGCAGTACTTC
CDR3 protein: CASNMAGGPNEQYF
V gene: TRBV7-9
D gene: TRBD2
clone size: once
J gene: TRBJ2-7

CDR3 DNA: TGTGCCAGCAGTTCGGTATCAGAGAGGGGGGGACGAGTGGGTGAGCAGTTCTTC
CDR3 protein: CASSSVSERGGRVGEQFF
V gene: TRBV27
D gene: -
clone size: -
J gene: TRBJ2-1

CDR3 DNA: TGTGCCAGCGGACAGTTTGGGGGGGGAGAGACCCAGTACTTC
CDR3 protein: CASGQFGGGETQYF
V gene: TRBV27
D gene: -
clone size: -
J gene: TRBJ2-5

CDR3 DNA: TGTGCCAGCATCCGGCGTCAGTCAGGGAAAAACACTGAAGCTTTCTTT
CDR3 protein: CASIRRQSGKNTEAFF
V gene: TRBV2
D gene: -
clone size: -
J gene: TRBJ1-1

CDR3 DNA: TGTGCCAGCAGTTTGGCGGGAAACACTGAAGCTTTCTTT
CDR3 protein: CASSLAGNTEAFF
V gene: TRBV6-5
D gene: -
clone size: -
J gene: TRBJ1-1

CDR3 DNA: TGTGCCTGGATAGAACTATATGGCTACACCTTC
CDR3 protein: CAWIELYGYTF
V gene: TRBV30
D gene: -
clone size: -
J gene: TRBJ1-2

CDR3 DNA: TGTGCCAGCAGCGAGGGGGTGGGGCTGGAAGCTTTCTTT
CDR3 protein: CASSEGVGLEAFF
V gene: TRBV11-2
D gene: -
clone size: once
J gene: TRBJ1-1

CDR3 DNA: TGTGCCAGCAGTTTTTACCCGATGGGATACAATGAGCAGTTCTTC
CDR3 protein: CASSFYPMGYNEQFF
V gene: TRBV2
D gene: -
clone size: -
J gene: TRBJ2-1

CDR3 DNA: TGTGCCAGCAGCTTCGACACTAATTTCATGAACACTGAAGCTTTCTTT
CDR3 protein: CASSFDTNFMNTEAFF
V gene: TRBV11-3
D gene: -
clone size: -
J gene: TRBJ1-1

CDR3 DNA: TGTGCCAGTAGTACCACCTCTCGGGGGCCCTTGAACACTGAAGCTTTCTTT
CDR3 protein: CASSTTSRGPLNTEAFF
V gene: TRBV19
D gene: -
clone size: once
J gene: TRBJ1-1

CDR3 DNA: TGTGCCAGTAGGACGACCGGGACTATCCCTAATGAGCAGTTCTTC
CDR3 protein: CASRTTGTIPNEQFF
V gene: TRBV19
D gene: TRBD2
clone size: -
J gene: TRBJ2-1